This TCR beta chain comes out of a study of blood T cell repertoires in COVID-19 (dated by TCRdb to between 2020 and 2021). Regarding the complete study: Samples from collaborators originated in the United States, Italy and Spain and spanned both the acute and convalescent phases of COVID-19. The material from the prospective study consisted of cDNA or gDNA derived from T cells, B-cell-depleted T cells, or PBMCs. The dataset comprised deeply sampled blood TCRbeta repertoires from subjects exposed to, actively infected with, or recovered from COVID-19. A freely available public database, intended as a resource for researchers studying the immune response to SARS-CoV-2, is where the repertoires were released. The samples were drawn from two sources: the first 160 participants of the ongoing ImmuneRACE study, and over 1,000 subjects contributed by 6 global collaborators. The sample metadata nearly always contained a de-identified subject ID, COVID-19 status, age in years and sex. Where available, HLA class I and class II types were obtained from metadata supplied by the sample provider rather than from assay-based typing. Broad study findings and their caveats: The quantity of clinical and demographic metadata differed by source and by participant and was supplied without curation.

The CDR3 holds 17 amino acids from the cysteine to the phenylalanine. The read is trimmed to its CDR3 DNA, 51 bases read in frame from base 1. CDR1 and CDR2, per the germline V gene, are SGDLS and YYNGEE. Trimming accounts for 4 bases at V and 0 bases at J, while the number of junction bases matched to no gene is 10. About this clone: Its recognized antigen is unknown. No base quality information exists; no much larger clone differs at one position.

TCRbeta CDR3 regions were amplified from genomic DNA using the immunoSEQ Assay, a bias-controlled multiplex PCR. The authors' analysis ran thus. Nucleated cell counts per sample were estimated from amplification of reference gene primers within the assay. Sequence reads were collapsed and filtered to measure the absolute abundance of every unique TCRbeta CDR3 rearrangement. Productive Simpson clonality was computed per sample as the square root of Simpson's diversity index over productive rearrangements. TCRdb holds this immuneACCESS table with in-frame rearrangements only. Some clones are missing; in checked studies, unresolved V genes explain under half, and the rest has no known cause. The V and J calls and clone size are taken from that table; D and trimming were inferred from the DNA. The sample profile shows fewer than 150,000 clones; about 86% of them were found once. The ten largest account for nearly 0.9% of the sample.

Each collaborating institution followed its own protocols to collect whole blood in K2EDTA tubes. For TCRbeta analysis, collaborator samples were shipped as frozen whole blood, as isolated PBMCs, or as DNA extracted from either sample type. The rearrangement combines TRBV9 with TRBJ1-3, and 7 junctional nucleotides match TRBD1. The source material was peripheral blood. This receptor was obtained from a woman aged 45-60 years with active or convalescent COVID-19. At the DNA level, the sequence is TGTGCCAGCAGCCCCCGACAGGGTGGAAGCTCTGGAAACACCATATATTTT. Translated, this gives CASSPRQGGSSGNTIYF.